The T cell receptor (beta chain) under discussion was sequenced for a study of OX40 agonist ivuxolimab in advanced cancers. Across the whole study: Males comprised 70% to 85% of the group, whose mean age was roughly 64 years (range roughly 20 to 90). Study outcomes and limitations: CD4+ and CD8+ blood T cells expanded clonally by week 6 at 0.1 to 3.0 mg/kg.

Details on this clone: The antigen is undetermined.

Assay used: immunoSEQ multiplex PCR; TCRdb lists only in-frame clones, some missing. The sample holds 45,000 to 60,000 clones, 85% to 90% seen once. Trimming pared 6 bases from V and 5 bases from J, leaving 11 bases between. The CDR3 length is 13 residues. CDR1 is KGHSH and CDR2 is LQKENI in the germline V gene. The rearrangement uses TRBV18 and TRBJ1-5, with D tentatively TRBD1 (5 bases). The source material was CD4+ or CD8+ T cells sorted from blood, sampled in a trial of the OX40 agonist ivuxolimab. This receptor was taken from an adult with an advanced solid tumor such as melanoma, head and neck, liver or kidney cancer. The CDR3 protein is CASSPGSDQPQHF. CDR3 sequence (DNA): TGTGCCAGCTCTCCAGGGTCCGATCAGCCCCAGCATTTT.